This TCR beta chain was retrieved from a study of vaccination and CD4 T cells after COVID-19. This clonotype was recorded a few times. Its specificity is unknown. The treatment is: roughly 10-day PBMC culture with coronavirus spike peptide pools or control peptides (ViraFEST assay). Patients returned positive PCR results between March and December 2020, earlier than US Alpha, Beta and Delta variants. The study sequenced cultured CD4+ T cell DNA using the Oncomine TCR Beta short-read assay. Extraction of genomic DNA was performed on cultured CD4+ T cells. TCRdb redid the calling of the PCR reads with MiXCR, one entry per CDR3 protein. This table has about 19,000 distinct CDR3 sequences, roughly 42% appearing once. CDR1 and CDR2 (germline): DFQATT, SNEGSKA (reference sequence). J was trimmed by 13 bases and V by 0 bases; bases with no gene match: 10. CDR3 length: 14 residues.

V and J are TRBV20-1 and TRBJ2-7; TRBD2 matches at 12 bases. The origin of this receptor is a human donor who had recovered from COVID-19. The sample here was CD4+ T cells from blood, cultured in vitro, taken before SARS-CoV-2 vaccination. CDR3 nucleotides: TGCAGTGCTAGAGATAGACTAGCGGGAGAAGAGTGCTACTTC. Translated: CSARDRLAGEECYF.